This TCR beta chain was captured in a study of vaccination effects on CD4 cells after COVID-19. Whole-study context: Two-dose vaccination with either BNT162b2 or mRNA-1273 was given to the participants.

The CDR3 is made up of 14 amino acids. CDR1 is GTSNPN, CDR2 SVGIG, per germline (reference sequence). J was trimmed by 2 bases and V by 3 bases; bases with no gene match: 4. Sequencing was performed with immunoSEQ multiplex PCR; in TCRdb, only in-frame clones are kept and a portion is missing. The top ten hold around 16% of the sample, which has 50,000 to 60,000 clones, under 75% seen once. Study results and limitations: Common cold coronaviruses were cross-recognized by only 1 of 255 vaccine-induced clones in healthy vaccinees.

In the ViraFEST assay, antigen-specific CD4+ clonotypes were identified by expansion after peptide-pool stimulation. The culture ran for nine to ten days, and then CD4+ T cells were isolated. Nucleocapsid antibodies stayed negative before and after vaccination, showing no earlier SARS-CoV-2 infection. Cultures of some 1.8 million PBMC per well contained around 10 IU/ml IL-2 plus 10 ug/ml peptides. IL-2 medium supplanted half the medium on days 3 and 7. As for this clone: Its antigen is as yet unknown.

The source was CD4+ T cells from PBMCs cultured with SARS-CoV-2 spike peptides, collected before COVID-19 vaccination. The source is a human donor who received a COVID-19 vaccine. V is TRBV30 and J is TRBJ2-7; 10 positions match TRBD1. CDR3 protein: CAWSRTGGTYEQYF. CDR3 nucleotide sequence: TGTGCCTGGAGCAGGACAGGGGGAACCTACGAGCAGTACTTC. Filled out from reference TRBV30 and TRBJ2-7, the complete variable domain reads SQTIHQWPATLVQPVGSPLSLECTVEGTSNPNLYWYRQAAGRGLQLLFYSVGIGQISSEVPQNLSASRPQDRQFILSSKKLLLSDSGFYLCAWSRTGGTYEQYFGPGTRLTVT.